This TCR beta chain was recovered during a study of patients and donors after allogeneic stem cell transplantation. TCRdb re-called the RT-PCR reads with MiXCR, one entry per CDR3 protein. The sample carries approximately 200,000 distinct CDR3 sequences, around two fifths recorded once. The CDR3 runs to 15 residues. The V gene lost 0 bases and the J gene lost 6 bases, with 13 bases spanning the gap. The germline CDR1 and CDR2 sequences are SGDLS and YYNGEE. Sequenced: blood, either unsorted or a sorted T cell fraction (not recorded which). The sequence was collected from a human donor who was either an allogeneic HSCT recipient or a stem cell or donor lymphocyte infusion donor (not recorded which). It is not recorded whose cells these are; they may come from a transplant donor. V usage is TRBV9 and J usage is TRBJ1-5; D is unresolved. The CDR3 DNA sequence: TGTGCCAGCAGCGTAGGTTCCGGGGTAGGTCAGCCCCAGCATTTT. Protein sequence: CASSVGSGVGQPQHF.